One sample yielded the 3 T cell receptor beta chains listed below, sequenced in a study of shared clonotypes between healthy human individuals. Produced via immunoSEQ multiplex PCR; TCRdb's table is partial and in-frame only. This table holds some 2.1 million clones, 85% to 95% found once. Sequenced material: naive CD4+ T cells sorted from blood. The subset denotes: CD45RA+ positively selected. These receptors all come from a man between 18 and 35 years old in good health.

This chain links TRBV2 with TRBJ1-3; D unresolved. Between the trimmed V and J ends, which lost 2 bases and 0 bases, there was a span of 11 bases. The CDR3 has 16 amino acids. Germline assignment: CDR1 SNHLY and CDR2 FYNNEI. The CDR3 protein is CASSETGFSSGNTIYF. DNA for the CDR3: TGTGCCAGCAGTGAAACGGGTTTTTCCTCTGGAAACACCATATATTTT.

About this clone itself: The same CDR3 is also encoded by other DNA sequences in this sample. CDR3 in DNA: TGCGCCAGCAGCTTGAAGGCGGGGCAAGAGACCCAGTACTTC. Its translation: CASSLKAGQETQYF. This rearrangement joins TRBV5-1 to TRBJ2-5; perhaps TRBD2 as D (6 bases). Deletions cut 1 base from V and 2 bases from J, with 9 bases between. The CDR3 is 14 amino acids. CDR1 and CDR2 from the germline V gene are SGHRS and YFSETQ.

V is TRBV6-1 and J is TRBJ2-4, with D uncertain. V was trimmed by 5 bases and J by 4 bases, leaving 9 bases between them. The V gene's germline CDR1 is MNHNS and CDR2 SASEGT. The CDR3 is 13 amino acids. This chain's CDR3 is CASSSHGKNIQYF. The CDR3 coding sequence is TGTGCCAGCAGTTCCCACGGAAAAAACATTCAGTACTTC.